This T cell receptor (beta chain) was identified during a study of T cell repertoires in cytomegalovirus infection. Study information: Indications came from public TCR beta signatures; they pointed to CMV infection and to a matching HLA type.

TCRdb redid the calling of the reads with MiXCR, one entry per CDR3 protein. This table has about 740,000 distinct CDR3 sequences, 35% appearing once. As concerns this clonotype: What it binds is unknown.

Germline CDR1 is GTSNPN and CDR2 is SVGIG (reference sequence). The CDR3 is made up of 12 amino acids. V lost 7 bases to trimming and J lost 2 bases; unmatched junction nucleotides: 3. General study points: Identification of carriers of CMV plus the relevant HLA was achieved through cumulative public TCR beta family frequency. It was HLA-C-restricted CMV-specific TCR beta clonotypes that dominated the response ex vivo.

The sequenced material came from PBMCs. The source of this sequence is a human donor in good health (CMV status not recorded). Some clones in this sample may be carry-over from other donors' samples. V gene TRBV30 combines with J gene TRBJ2-5, with 8 bases matching TRBD2. DNA of the CDR3: TGTGCCTCAGCGGGAGCTCAAGAGACCCAGTACTTC. Its translation: CASAGAQETQYF.